The clone carrying this T cell receptor (beta chain) appeared many times. What it recognizes is unknown. This entry is derived from a study of breast tumors, draining lymph nodes, adjacent tissues. TCRdb used MiXCR to reprocess the multiplex PCR reads, holding one entry per CDR3 protein. The profile covers more than 6,500 distinct CDR3 sequences, with 43% appearing a single time and under 45% taken by the ten largest. This CDR3 is 16 amino acids long. Germline CDR1 SGDLS, CDR2 YYNGEE. The trim removed 2 bases at V and 6 bases at J, leaving 8 bases unmatched. Findings and caveats of the study: Tumor T cell lymph node origin was a supported hypothesis, not proven. Tumors had less TCR diversity than lymph nodes, more than nontumor tissue.

The sequenced sample consisted of tumor-adjacent breast tissue. This clonotype was sampled from a female donor with breast cancer. Some clones in this sample may be carry-over from other donors' samples. V gene TRBV9 combines with J gene TRBJ2-3, with 11 bases fitting TRBD2. The CDR3 is CASSVLAGGTADTQYF. The DNA for the CDR3 is TGTGCCAGCAGCGTCCTAGCGGGAGGAACGGCGGATACGCAGTATTTT.